One sample yielded the 20 T cell receptor beta chains listed below, sequenced in a study of blood T cells in healthy people across ages. PCR was performed a second time for about 7 to 11 cycles using a sample-barcoded 5' primer and a J-beta primer mix. Via MiXCR, TCRdb re-called the 5' RACE reads, giving one row per CDR3 protein. The sample yields 910,000 or so distinct CDR3 sequences, around 54% seen once. Input material: blood. The receptor set was obtained from a woman between 55 and 75 years old in good health.

This clonotype has only one observation. The chain couples TRBV20-1 to TRBJ2-3; D unresolved. CDR3 length: 11 amino acids. Trimming removed 6 bases from V and 2 bases from J, with 6 bases in between. Germline assignment: CDR1 DFQATT and CDR2 SNEGSKA (reference sequence). This CDR3 reads CSALTTDTQYF. CDR3 nucleotides: TGCAGTGCCCTAACCACAGATACGCAGTATTTT.

V usage is TRBV24-1 and J usage is TRBJ2-3; 10 bases are a match to TRBD2. CDR3 size: 16 residues. The junction had 3 bases not matched to a gene; V was cut back by 4 bases and J by 0 bases. Germline CDR1 reads KGHDR; CDR2 reads SFDVKD. CDR3 bases: TGTGCCACCAGTGACCTTAGCGGGGGGAGCACAGATACGCAGTATTTT. Its protein product is CATSDLSGGSTDTQYF.

The rearrangement links TRBV5-1 to TRBJ2-1; D is possibly TRBD2 (6 bases). Deletions cut 0 bases from V and 10 bases from J, with 14 bases between. This CDR3 has 14 amino acids. Germline V gene sequence: CDR1 SGHRS, CDR2 YFSETQ. CDR3 nucleotides: TGCGCCAGCAGCTTGGATGCCCCCCGGGAGGAGCAGTTCTTC. Translation: CASSLDAPREEQFF. Complete variable domain (other parts from reference TRBV5-1 and TRBJ2-1): KAGVTQTPRYLIKTRGQQVTLSCSPISGHRSVSWYQQTPGQGLQFLFEYFSETQRNKGNFPGRFSGRQFSNSRSEMNVSTLELGDSALYLCASSLDAPREEQFFGPGTRLTVL.

V usage is TRBV11-2 and J usage is TRBJ2-1; D is undetermined. The length of the CDR3 is 14 residues. Germline loops: CDR1 SGHAT, CDR2 FQNNGV. Trimming stripped 5 bases from V and 3 bases from J, with 11 bases between. The CDR3 nucleotides read TGTGCCAGCAGCCCACTGTCCAACTACAATGAGCAGTTCTTC. This gives the protein CASSPLSNYNEQFF.

This clonotype was seen a single time. V and J are TRBV20-1 and TRBJ2-5; weak D call: TRBD1 (6 bases). This CDR3 has 16 residues. Germline V gives CDR1 DFQATT, CDR2 SNEGSKA (reference sequence). The V gene lost 0 bases and the J gene lost 12 bases, with 26 bases spanning the gap. CDR3 residues: CSAREAERGDRRTEYF. The CDR3 DNA is TGCAGTGCTAGAGAAGCCGAGAGGGGAGACAGGAGGACTGAGTACTTC.

This clonotype was seen a single time. The gene calls are TRBV20-1 and TRBJ1-4, with D uncertain. Trimming pared 0 bases from V and 5 bases from J, leaving 10 bases between. This CDR3 is 14 amino acids long. Per germline, CDR1 DFQATT and CDR2 SNEGSKA (reference sequence). The CDR3 DNA is TGCAGTGCTAGAGAGAGGGTGGTCAATGAAAAACTGTTTTTT. It is translated as CSARERVVNEKLFF.

This rearrangement joins TRBV4-2 to TRBJ1-4; D not certain. Germline V lookup: CDR1 LGHNA, CDR2 YNFKEQ. There are 15 residues in the CDR3. The V and J ends lost 3 bases and 4 bases respectively, with 12 bases between them. CDR3 loop: CASSQEVTGNEKLFF. The CDR3 region has the DNA TGTGCCAGCAGCCAGGAAGTGACTGGTAATGAAAAACTGTTTTTT.

The V and J genes are TRBV7-2 and TRBJ2-5; D not certain. This CDR3 has 14 residues. Looked up from germline, CDR1 is SGHTA and CDR2 is FQGNSA. The ends were cut back, 0 bases at V and 4 bases at J, with 9 bases in the middle. CDR3 residues: CASSLAHGTETQYF. The DNA of the CDR3 is TGTGCCAGCAGCTTAGCCCACGGCACAGAGACCCAGTACTTC.

The chain combines TRBV28 with TRBJ2-6; no definite D call. The V and J ends lost 3 bases and 0 bases respectively, with 6 bases between them. This CDR3 comprises 15 residues. Germline assignment: CDR1 MDHEN and CDR2 SYDVKM. The CDR3 loop is CASSFPASGANVLTF. The DNA of the CDR3 is TGTGCCAGCAGTTTTCCGGCCTCTGGGGCCAACGTCCTGACTTTC.

V gene TRBV5-1 combines with J gene TRBJ2-5; D is tentatively TRBD1 or TRBD2 (5 bases each). V gave up 0 bases and J gave up 11 bases, with 14 bases separating them. The CDR3 has 13 residues. Germline V lookup: CDR1 SGHRS, CDR2 YFSETQ. This CDR3 is CASSLAGHDEQYF. The CDR3 DNA is TGCGCCAGCAGCTTGGCGGGGCACGATGAGCAGTACTTC.

This clonotype was recorded only once. This chain connects TRBV7-9 to TRBJ1-3, with D maybe TRBD1 (5 bases). In germline, CDR1 is SEHNR, CDR2 FQNEAQ (reference sequence). The V gene lost 3 bases and the J gene lost 0 bases, with 12 bases spanning the gap. The CDR3 loop spans 16 amino acids. The CDR3 DNA is TGTGCCAGCAGCTTGCGGGGGGATCGCTCTGGAAACACCATATATTTT. Residues: CASSLRGDRSGNTIYF. The whole variable domain, remainder taken from reference TRBV7-9 and TRBJ1-3, is DTGVSQNPRHKITKRGQNVTFRCDPISEHNRLYWYRQTLGQGPEFLTYFQNEAQLEKSRLLSDRFSAERPKGSFSTLEIQRTEQGDSAMYLCASSLRGDRSGNTIYFGEGSWLTVV.

On this clonotype itself: The junction departs from the called germline gene at one end, perhaps through a read error. The chain employs TRBV30 and TRBJ2-7; D is possibly TRBD1 or TRBD2 (5 bases each). Per the germline V gene, CDR1 is GTSNPN and CDR2 is SVGIG (reference sequence). The CDR3 totals 11 residues. The CDR3 nucleotides are TGTGCCGGGAGCAGACAGTACGAGCAGTACTTC. Translation: CAGSRQYEQYF.

This clonotype appeared many times. The V gene is TRBV6-1, the J gene TRBJ2-7; a possible D gene is TRBD1 (5 bases). The CDR3 is made up of 11 amino acids. V lost 8 bases and J 7 bases, leaving 12 bases between the germline ends. Germline CDR1 MNHNS, CDR2 SASEGT. The DNA for the CDR3 is TGTGCCAGCCAGAGAAGGGGTGAGCAGTACTTC. Translating gives CASQRRGEQYF.

This clonotype turned up a few times. J is TRBJ2-4 and V is TRBV28, with D perhaps TRBD2 (5 bases). CDR3 length equals 12 residues. Between the trimmed V and J ends, which lost 6 bases and 6 bases, there was a span of 9 bases. Germline assignment: CDR1 MDHEN and CDR2 SYDVKM. CDR3 sequence reads: CASRTTVNIQYF. In DNA, the CDR3 is TGTGCCAGCAGGACTACGGTAAACATTCAGTACTTC.

The chain uses TRBV6-2 or TRBV6-3 and TRBJ1-6, with unresolved D. The CDR3 is 13 residues long. Germline values: CDR1 MNHEY, CDR2 SVGEGT. V was cut by 5 bases and J by 4 bases, with 6 bases left in between. CDR3 protein: CASSLLYNSPLHF. CDR3 bases: TGTGCCAGCAGTCTTCTTTATAATTCACCCCTCCACTTT.

Worth noting for this clonotype: At one end, the junction sequence differs from germline, possibly due to a read error. The V call is TRBV7-2, the J call TRBJ1-6; D might be TRBD1 (6 bases). Germline CDR1 is SGHTA and CDR2 is FQGNSA. The CDR3 spans 14 residues. This chain's CDR3 is CAGRRTGPHSPLHF. CDR3 nucleotide sequence: TGTGCCGGCAGACGAACAGGGCCTCATTCACCCCTCCACTTT.

The chain employs TRBV6-1 and TRBJ2-3; D is ambiguous. Looked up from germline, CDR1 is MNHNS and CDR2 is SASEGT. The CDR3 has 15 residues. The V gene lost 6 bases and the J gene lost 0 bases, with 13 bases spanning the gap. Here the CDR3 reads CASRYIISSTDTQYF. In DNA, the CDR3 is TGTGCCAGCAGATATATTATATCTAGCACAGATACGCAGTATTTT.

The chain links TRBV6-5 to TRBJ2-5; TRBD2 matches at 7 bases. Germline assignment: CDR1 MNHEY and CDR2 SVGAGI. The CDR3 has 16 amino acids. The V segment lost 5 bases and the J segment 2 bases; nucleotides outside the gene matches: 11. The DNA of the CDR3 is TGTGCCAGCAGTACCAGGAGGCCTAGCGGACAAGAGACCCAGTACTTC. Translating it yields CASSTRRPSGQETQYF.

The chain uses TRBV20-1 and TRBJ2-7; perhaps TRBD2 as D (6 bases). Germline values: CDR1 DFQATT, CDR2 SNEGSKA (reference sequence). Trimming removed 1 base from V and 4 bases from J, with 8 bases in between. The length of the CDR3 is 12 residues. Here the CDR3 reads CSARASAYEQYF. Here the CDR3 DNA reads TGCAGTGCTAGAGCTAGCGCGTACGAGCAGTACTTC.

The rearrangement links TRBV20-1 to TRBJ2-5; D call uncertain. Germline loops: CDR1 DFQATT, CDR2 SNEGSKA (reference sequence). Trimming left V 6 bases short and J 3 bases short, with 11 bases between. CDR3 size: 12 residues. The CDR3 sequence is CSARSHKETQYF. The CDR3 DNA follows: TGCAGTGCCCGCAGCCATAAAGAGACCCAGTACTTC.